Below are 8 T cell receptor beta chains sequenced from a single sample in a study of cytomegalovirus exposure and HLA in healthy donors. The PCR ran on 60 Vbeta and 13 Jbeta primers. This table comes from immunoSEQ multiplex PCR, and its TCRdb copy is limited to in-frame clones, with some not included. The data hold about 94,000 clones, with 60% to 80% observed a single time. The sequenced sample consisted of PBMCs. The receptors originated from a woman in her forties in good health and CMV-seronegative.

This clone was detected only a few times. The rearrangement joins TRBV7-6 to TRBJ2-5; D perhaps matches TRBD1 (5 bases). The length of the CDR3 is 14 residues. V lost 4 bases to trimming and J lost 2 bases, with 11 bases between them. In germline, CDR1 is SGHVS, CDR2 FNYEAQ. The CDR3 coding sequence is TGTGCCAGCAGCTCCTTAGGGGCACAAGAGACCCAGTACTTC. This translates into CASSSLGAQETQYF.

The CDR3 reads CASSLAYYEQYF. In nucleotides, the CDR3 is TGTGCCAGCAGTCTAGCGTACTACGAGCAGTACTTC. The chain uses TRBV2 and TRBJ2-7, with D tentatively TRBD2 (6 bases). Trimming shortened V by 5 bases and J by 3 bases, and 8 bases separated the two germline ends. The length of the CDR3 is 12 residues. Germline V CDR1 and CDR2: SNHLY, FYNNEI.

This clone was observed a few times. CDR3 sequence: CASSPTGGENTEAFF. The CDR3, as DNA: TGTGCCAGCAGCCCCACAGGGGGCGAGAACACTGAAGCTTTCTTT. This chain uses TRBV5-6 with TRBJ1-1; TRBD1 agrees at 9 bases. Germline V lookup: CDR1 SGHDT, CDR2 YYEEEE. This CDR3 has 15 residues. J was trimmed by 1 base and V by 4 bases; bases with no gene match: 5.

For the CDR3, the DNA is TGCGCCAGCAGCCAATGGAAACAGGGTTTCTCACCCCTCCACTTT. Translating gives CASSQWKQGFSPLHF. This chain links TRBV4-1 with TRBJ1-6; D is possibly TRBD1 (6 bases). Deletions cut 2 bases from V and 10 bases from J, with 15 bases between. The CDR3 consists of 15 residues. Germline V gene data show CDR1 as MGHRA and CDR2 as YSYEKL.

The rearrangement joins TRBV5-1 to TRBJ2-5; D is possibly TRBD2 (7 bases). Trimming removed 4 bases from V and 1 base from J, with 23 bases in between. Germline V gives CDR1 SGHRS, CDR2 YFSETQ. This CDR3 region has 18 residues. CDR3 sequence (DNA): TGCGCCAGCAGCCTCTGGAAGGGCGTCGGGGGGCCCCAAGAGACCCAGTACTTC. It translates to CASSLWKGVGGPQETQYF.

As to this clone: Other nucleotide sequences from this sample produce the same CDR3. CDR3 coding DNA: TGCAGCGTTGCGTCAGGGGTGGGTCAGCCCCAGCATTTT. It specifies CSVASGVGQPQHF. The genes are TRBV29-1 and TRBJ1-5, with TRBD1 as a possible D gene (6 bases). Germline-derived CDR1 and CDR2 are SQVTM and ANQGSEA. The V gene lost 4 bases and the J gene lost 6 bases, with 13 bases spanning the gap. This CDR3 contains 13 residues.

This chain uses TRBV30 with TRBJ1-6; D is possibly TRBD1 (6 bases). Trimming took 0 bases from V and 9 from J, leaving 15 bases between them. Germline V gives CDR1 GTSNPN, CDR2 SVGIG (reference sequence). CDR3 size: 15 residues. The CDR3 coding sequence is TGTGCCTGGAGTGTGTCGAGGGGGAAGCCTTCACCCCTCCACTTT. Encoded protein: CAWSVSRGKPSPLHF.

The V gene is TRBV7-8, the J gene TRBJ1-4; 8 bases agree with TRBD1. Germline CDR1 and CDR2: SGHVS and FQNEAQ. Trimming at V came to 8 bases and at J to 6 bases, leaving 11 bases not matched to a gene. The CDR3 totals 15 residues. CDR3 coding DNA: TGTGCCAGCTGCCTAAGGACAGGGTCTTATGAAAAACTGTTTTTT. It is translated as CASCLRTGSYEKLFF.